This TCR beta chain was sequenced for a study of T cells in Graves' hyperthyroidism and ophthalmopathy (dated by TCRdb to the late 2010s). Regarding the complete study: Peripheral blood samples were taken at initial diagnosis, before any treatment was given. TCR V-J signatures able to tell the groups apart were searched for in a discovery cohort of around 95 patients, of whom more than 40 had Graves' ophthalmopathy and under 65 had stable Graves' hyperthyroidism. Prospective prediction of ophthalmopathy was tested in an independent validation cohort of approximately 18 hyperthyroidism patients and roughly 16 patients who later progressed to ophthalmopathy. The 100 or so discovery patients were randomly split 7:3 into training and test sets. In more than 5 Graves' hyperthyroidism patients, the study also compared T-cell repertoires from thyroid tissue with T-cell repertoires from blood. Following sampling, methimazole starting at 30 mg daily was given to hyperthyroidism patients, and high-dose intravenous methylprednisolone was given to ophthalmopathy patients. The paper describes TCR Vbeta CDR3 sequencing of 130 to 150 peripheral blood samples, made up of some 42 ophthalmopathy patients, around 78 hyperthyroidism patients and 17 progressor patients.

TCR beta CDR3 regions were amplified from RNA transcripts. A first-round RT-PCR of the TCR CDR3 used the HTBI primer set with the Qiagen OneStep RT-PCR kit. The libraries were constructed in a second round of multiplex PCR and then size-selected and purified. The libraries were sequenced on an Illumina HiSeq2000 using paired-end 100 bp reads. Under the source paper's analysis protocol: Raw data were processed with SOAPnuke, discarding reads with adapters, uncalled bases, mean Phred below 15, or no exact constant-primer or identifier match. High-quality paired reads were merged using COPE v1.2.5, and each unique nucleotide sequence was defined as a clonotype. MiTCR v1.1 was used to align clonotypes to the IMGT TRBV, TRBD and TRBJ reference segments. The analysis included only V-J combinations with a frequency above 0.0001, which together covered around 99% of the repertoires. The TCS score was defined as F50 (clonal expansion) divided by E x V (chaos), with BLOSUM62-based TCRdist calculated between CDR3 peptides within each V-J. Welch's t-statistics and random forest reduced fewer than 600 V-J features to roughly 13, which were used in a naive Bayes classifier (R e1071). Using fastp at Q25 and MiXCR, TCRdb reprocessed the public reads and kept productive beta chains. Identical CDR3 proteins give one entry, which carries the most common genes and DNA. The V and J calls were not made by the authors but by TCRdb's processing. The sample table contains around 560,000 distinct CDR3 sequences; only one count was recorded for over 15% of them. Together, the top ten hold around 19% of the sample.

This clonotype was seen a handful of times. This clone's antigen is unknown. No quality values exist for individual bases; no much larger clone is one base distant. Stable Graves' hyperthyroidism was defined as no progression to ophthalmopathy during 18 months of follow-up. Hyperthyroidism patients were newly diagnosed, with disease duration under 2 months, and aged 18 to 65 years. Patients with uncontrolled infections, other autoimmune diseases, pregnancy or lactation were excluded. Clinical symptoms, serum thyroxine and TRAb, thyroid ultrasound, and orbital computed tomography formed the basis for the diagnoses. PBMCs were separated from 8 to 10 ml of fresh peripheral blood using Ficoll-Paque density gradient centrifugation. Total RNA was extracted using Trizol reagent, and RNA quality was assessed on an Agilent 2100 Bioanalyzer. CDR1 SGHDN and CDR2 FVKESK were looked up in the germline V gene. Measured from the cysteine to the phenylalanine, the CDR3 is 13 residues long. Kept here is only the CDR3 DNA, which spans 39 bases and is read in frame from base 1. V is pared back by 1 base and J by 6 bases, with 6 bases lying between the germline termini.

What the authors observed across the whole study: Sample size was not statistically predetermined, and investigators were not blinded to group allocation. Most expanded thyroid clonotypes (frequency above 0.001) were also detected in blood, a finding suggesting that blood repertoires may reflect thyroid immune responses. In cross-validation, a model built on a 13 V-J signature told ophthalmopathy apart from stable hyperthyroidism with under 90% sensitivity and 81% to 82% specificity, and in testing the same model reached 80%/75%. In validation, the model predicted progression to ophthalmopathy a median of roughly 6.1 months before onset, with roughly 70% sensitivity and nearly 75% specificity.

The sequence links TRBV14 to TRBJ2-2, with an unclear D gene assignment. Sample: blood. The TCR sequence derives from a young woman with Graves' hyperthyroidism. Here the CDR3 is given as CASSQVLAGELFF. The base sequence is TGTGCCAGCAGCCAAGTGCTAGCCGGGGAGCTGTTTTTT.